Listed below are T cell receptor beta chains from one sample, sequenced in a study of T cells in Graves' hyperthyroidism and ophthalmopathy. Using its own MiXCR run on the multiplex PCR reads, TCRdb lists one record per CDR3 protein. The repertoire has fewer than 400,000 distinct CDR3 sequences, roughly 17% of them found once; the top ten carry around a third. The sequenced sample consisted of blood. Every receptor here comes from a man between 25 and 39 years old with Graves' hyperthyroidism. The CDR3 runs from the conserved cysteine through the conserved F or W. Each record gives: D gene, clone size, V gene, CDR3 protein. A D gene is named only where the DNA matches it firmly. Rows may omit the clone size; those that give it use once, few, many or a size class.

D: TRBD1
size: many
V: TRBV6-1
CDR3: CASTSGAGQVAYEQYF

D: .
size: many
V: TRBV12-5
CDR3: CASGAVSGTEAFF

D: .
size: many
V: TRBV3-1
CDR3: CASSQGTGLTDTQYF

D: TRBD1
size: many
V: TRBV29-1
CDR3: CSVEAGTGAGYEQYF

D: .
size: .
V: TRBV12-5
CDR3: CASAPGGVNNEQFF

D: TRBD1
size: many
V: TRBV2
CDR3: CASTRDTGGDEQFF

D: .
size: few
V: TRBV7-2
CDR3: CASSLTLAGANYGYTF

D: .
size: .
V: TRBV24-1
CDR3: CATSDPARGGQQETQYF

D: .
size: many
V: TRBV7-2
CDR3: CASSLTLSNYNEQFF

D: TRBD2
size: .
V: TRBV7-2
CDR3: CASSEAGGLYNEQFF

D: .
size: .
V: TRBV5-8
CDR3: CASSLAGPSNTEAFF

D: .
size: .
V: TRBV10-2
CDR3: CASSGEGWRSGYTF

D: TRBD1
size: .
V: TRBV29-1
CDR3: CSATQQGRGTEAFF

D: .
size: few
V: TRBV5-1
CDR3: CASSSLRPEGAFF

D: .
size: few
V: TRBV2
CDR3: CASSLTSITDTQYF

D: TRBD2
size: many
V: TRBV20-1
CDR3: CSARSRESSYEQYF

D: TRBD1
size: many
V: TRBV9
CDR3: CASSVATGGTEAFF

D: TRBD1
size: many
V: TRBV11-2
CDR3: CASGSGTDIASTDTQYF

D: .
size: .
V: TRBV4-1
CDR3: CASSQDHGGLFF

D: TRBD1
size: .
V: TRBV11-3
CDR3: CASSRDRDTDTQYF

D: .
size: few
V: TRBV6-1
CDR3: CASSPRYAGDTGELFF

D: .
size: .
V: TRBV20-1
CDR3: CSAPLEGPGYTF

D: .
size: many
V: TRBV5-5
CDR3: CASSPKGEVGELFF

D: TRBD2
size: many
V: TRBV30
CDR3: CAWGRGTTNTGELFF

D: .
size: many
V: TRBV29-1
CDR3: CSVGGVDGYTF

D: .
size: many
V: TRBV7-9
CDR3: CASRPMAPDTQYF

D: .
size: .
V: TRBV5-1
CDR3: CASSPHPITGAKNIQYF

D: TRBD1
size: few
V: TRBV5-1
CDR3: CASSLAGQGLYGYTF

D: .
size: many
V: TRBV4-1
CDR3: CASSQERGGPGSYEQYF

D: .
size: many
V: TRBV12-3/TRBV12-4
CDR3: CASSWKQGTGELFF

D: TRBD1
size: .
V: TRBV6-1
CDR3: CASRSLGQGYQPQHF

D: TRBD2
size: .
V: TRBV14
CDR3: CASSRTSDSYEQYF

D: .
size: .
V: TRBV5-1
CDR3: CASSWPSGTIAETQYF

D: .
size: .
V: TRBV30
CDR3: CAWSVWSQPNEKLFF